These 3 T cell receptor beta chains originate from one sample sequenced in a study of liver allograft versus peripheral blood T cells. Turning to the study itself: Recipients' peripheral blood served as the comparator for T cell receptor repertoires in transplanted livers.

TCRdb called the reads again in MiXCR, with one record for every CDR3 protein. The sample lists around 10,000 distinct CDR3 sequences; 18% were seen once. These receptors were collected from a human patient who had a liver transplant. Some T cells may be provided by the graft donor.

The V call is TRBV6-5, the J call TRBJ1-2; D is ambiguous. The CDR3 runs 13 residues. Trimming removed 0 bases at V and 8 bases at J, with 10 bases between. Per germline, CDR1 MNHEY and CDR2 SVGAGI. The CDR3 protein is CASSYSTGFGYTF. DNA for the CDR3: TGTGCCAGCAGTTACTCGACGGGGTTCGGCTACACCTTC.

This clonotype was observed a few times. The chain employs TRBV11-2 and TRBJ2-7, with D possibly TRBD1 on 6 matching bases. V shed 5 bases and J shed 7 bases, with 18 bases lying between them. The CDR3 totals 14 residues. Germline lookup yields CDR1 SGHAT and CDR2 FQNNGV. The CDR3 DNA is TGTGCCAGCAGCCTACAGGGAGCGAGGAGGGAGCAGTACTTC. It encodes CASSLQGARREQYF.

This clonotype is medium-sized in the sample. V usage is TRBV6-5 and J usage is TRBJ1-2, with 8 bases aligning to TRBD1. The germline V gene encodes CDR1 MNHEY and CDR2 SVGAGI. This CDR3 region has 14 residues. The V gene end was trimmed by 6 bases and the J gene end by 4 bases; junction bases not matched to a gene: 7. The DNA for the CDR3 is TGTGCCAGCAGGAGGACAGGGAGCGGCTATGGCTACACCTTC. It codes for CASRRTGSGYGYTF.